This passage covers 17 T cell receptor beta chains from one sample sequenced in a study of patients and donors after allogeneic stem cell transplantation. TCRdb processed the RT-PCR reads anew with MiXCR; each CDR3 protein has one entry. This sample has about 87,000 distinct CDR3 sequences, with 4% to 5% found just once. Specimen: blood, either unsorted or a sorted T cell fraction (not recorded which). All receptors derive from a human donor who was either an allogeneic HSCT recipient or a stem cell or donor lymphocyte infusion donor (not recorded which). It is not recorded whose cells these are; they may come from a transplant donor.

This clonotype appeared many times. The CDR3 here is CSARDPLRGAGGDTQYF. The DNA for the CDR3 is TGCAGTGCTAGAGATCCCCTCCGTGGAGCGGGGGGAGATACGCAGTATTTT. The J gene is TRBJ2-3, the V gene TRBV20-1, with 9 bases matching TRBD2. The CDR3 totals 17 residues. Per germline, CDR1 DFQATT and CDR2 SNEGSKA (reference sequence). V trimming: 0 bases; J trimming: 5 bases; junction bases outside the gene matches: 12.

This chain links TRBV9 with TRBJ1-6; TRBD1 agrees at 8 bases. Germline trimming cut 3 bases from V and 6 bases from J; bases unmatched to any gene: 11. The germline CDR1 and CDR2 sequences are SGDLS and YYNGEE. This CDR3 spans 17 amino acids. The CDR3 spells CASSAKTGVEGNSPLHF. For the CDR3, the DNA is TGTGCCAGCAGCGCGAAGACAGGGGTCGAGGGTAATTCACCCCTCCACTTT. Variable domain in full (rest from reference TRBV9 and TRBJ1-6): DSGVTQTPKHLITATGQRVTLRCSPRSGDLSVYWYQQSLDQGLQFLIQYYNGEERAKGNILERFSAQQFPDLHSELNLSSLELGDSALYFCASSAKTGVEGNSPLHFGNGTRLTVT.

This clonotype has ten or more counts. This chain joins TRBV6-1 and TRBJ1-3; a weak D match, TRBD1 (6 bases). The CDR3 is 16 residues long. From germline, CDR1 is MNHNS and CDR2 SASEGT. Trimming pared 4 bases from V and 0 bases from J, leaving 13 bases between. This CDR3 reads CASSATGTPSGNTIYF. DNA for the CDR3: TGTGCCAGCAGTGCCACCGGGACACCCTCTGGAAACACCATATATTTT.

Ten or more counts support this clonotype. The chain employs TRBV28 and TRBJ1-6, with D unclear. The germline CDR1 and CDR2 sequences are MDHEN and SYDVKM. V was pared by 3 bases and J by 8 bases, with 8 bases between. This CDR3 is built from 13 residues. CDR3 nucleotide sequence: TGTGCCAGCAGTTTGCACGGCGATTCACCCCTCCACTTT. Translating it yields CASSLHGDSPLHF.

This clonotype came up many times. Here the CDR3 DNA reads TGTGCCACTCAGGCGGGACAGAGCTACGAGCAGTACTTC. This encodes CATQAGQSYEQYF. The chain has TRBV24-1 and TRBJ2-7, with D perhaps matching TRBD1 (7 bases). The V end was cut by 10 bases, the J end by 3 bases, with 15 bases between. The CDR3 covers 13 residues. Germline assignment: CDR1 KGHDR and CDR2 SFDVKD.

The chain uses TRBV27 and TRBJ2-7; D not resolved. The CDR3 loop spans 14 amino acids. The V end lost 6 bases, the J end lost 0 bases, and 12 bases lay between the germline ends. Germline V gives CDR1 MNHEY, CDR2 SMNVEV (reference sequence). The CDR3 DNA is TGTGCCAGCAGCCTGTCTTTAAACTCCTACGAGCAGTACTTC. Protein sequence: CASSLSLNSYEQYF.

This clonotype came up many times. The chain couples TRBV12-3 or TRBV12-4 to TRBJ1-5, with D possibly TRBD1 on 6 matching bases. V lost 6 bases and J lost 4, with 13 bases in between. CDR3 length equals 14 residues. CDR3 bases: TGTGCCAGCAGGTCAGGGGCAGGGAATCAGCCCCAGCATTTT. It codes for CASRSGAGNQPQHF.

This clonotype was observed at least ten times. The V and J genes are TRBV29-1 and TRBJ1-1; no reliable D call. The CDR3 contains 12 residues. Germline lookup yields CDR1 SQVTM and CDR2 ANQGSEA. Trimming took 6 bases from V and 7 from J, leaving 15 bases between them. DNA for the CDR3: TGCAGCGTCCATGCGGGTCTCCGTGAAGCTTTCTTT. Translated: CSVHAGLREAFF.

Many counts were recorded for this clonotype. The chain recombines TRBV15 with TRBJ1-1; D gene uncertain. The CDR3 runs to 15 residues. The germline V gene encodes CDR1 LNHNV and CDR2 YYDKDF (reference sequence). The germline V and J ends were trimmed by 0 bases and 0 bases, with 8 bases remaining between them. CDR3: CATSRDKGLNTEAFF. The DNA of the CDR3 is TGTGCCACCAGCAGAGATAAGGGTCTGAACACTGAAGCTTTCTTT.

This clonotype was seen ten or more times. The V and J genes are TRBV12-3 or TRBV12-4 and TRBJ2-5, with TRBD2 matching over 8 bases. The CDR3 has 13 amino acids. The V and J ends lost 5 bases and 4 bases, in that order; junction bases with no gene match: 3. The CDR3 nucleotides read TGTGCCAGCAGTCCTACTAGCGGAGAGACCCAGTACTTC. Protein product: CASSPTSGETQYF.

This clonotype was observed many times. The J gene is TRBJ1-4, the V gene TRBV2; the D gene is possibly TRBD1 (6 bases). CDR1 is SNHLY, CDR2 FYNNEI, per germline. The germline V and J ends were trimmed by 0 bases and 6 bases, with 11 bases remaining between them. The CDR3 runs 15 residues. As DNA, the CDR3 is TGTGCCAGCAGTGAAGCCTCCGGGGGCTATGAAAAACTGTTTTTT. Translating it yields CASSEASGGYEKLFF.

This clonotype appeared many times. V is TRBV3-1 and J is TRBJ1-5, with TRBD1 matching over 8 bases. CDR1 is LGHDT and CDR2 is YNNKEL in the germline V gene (reference sequence). This CDR3 contains 15 residues. V trimming: 1 base; J trimming: 6 bases; junction bases outside the gene matches: 5. The chain's CDR3 is CASSQGQGAFQPQHF. CDR3 in DNA: TGTGCCAGCAGCCAAGGGCAGGGGGCTTTTCAGCCCCAGCATTTT.

The J gene is TRBJ2-2, the V gene TRBV12-3 or TRBV12-4, with D perhaps TRBD2 (5 bases). V was clipped by 11 bases and J by 1 base, with 17 bases between them. This CDR3 is 15 amino acids long. CDR3 region: CASAAPNLNTGELFF. CDR3 DNA sequence: TGTGCCTCAGCGGCCCCCAACCTGAACACCGGGGAGCTGTTTTTT.

This clonotype showed up many times. The gene calls are TRBV6-1 and TRBJ2-7; 7 bases align to TRBD1. The germline gives CDR1 MNHNS, CDR2 SASEGT. J lost 4 bases, V lost 4 bases, and 4 bases had no gene match. The CDR3 contains 13 residues. CDR3 sequence reads: CASSGGQPYEQYF. The CDR3 region has the DNA TGTGCCAGCAGTGGGGGACAGCCATACGAGCAGTACTTC.

This clonotype has at least ten counts. V usage is TRBV11-3 and J usage is TRBJ2-3; D not certain. CDR3 size: 13 residues. V lost 5 bases and J lost 4, with 10 bases in between. Germline lookup yields CDR1 SGHNT and CDR2 YENEEA. CDR3 region: CASSPSLADTQYF. The CDR3 DNA is TGTGCCAGCAGCCCTTCCCTAGCAGATACGCAGTATTTT.

This clonotype was recorded many times. V is TRBV12-3 or TRBV12-4 and J is TRBJ1-1; 10 bases are shared with TRBD1. The CDR3 extends over 16 amino acids. Trimming cost V 8 bases and J 2 bases; bases outside gene matches: 11. In DNA, the CDR3 is TGTGCCAGCCTAAGGACAGGGGGATTTTACAACACTGAAGCTTTCTTT. Its translation is CASLRTGGFYNTEAFF.

With respect to this clonotype: This could be a read error, since a much larger clone is one nucleotide away. V usage is TRBV20-1 and J usage is TRBJ2-5; tentative D call: TRBD2 (6 bases). The CDR3 has 15 amino acids. The germline V gene has CDR1 DFQATT and CDR2 SNEGSKA (reference sequence). CDR3 in DNA: TGCAGTGCTAGAGATGCCATATCACCGGGGGAGACCCATTACTTC. As protein: CSARDAISPGETHYF.